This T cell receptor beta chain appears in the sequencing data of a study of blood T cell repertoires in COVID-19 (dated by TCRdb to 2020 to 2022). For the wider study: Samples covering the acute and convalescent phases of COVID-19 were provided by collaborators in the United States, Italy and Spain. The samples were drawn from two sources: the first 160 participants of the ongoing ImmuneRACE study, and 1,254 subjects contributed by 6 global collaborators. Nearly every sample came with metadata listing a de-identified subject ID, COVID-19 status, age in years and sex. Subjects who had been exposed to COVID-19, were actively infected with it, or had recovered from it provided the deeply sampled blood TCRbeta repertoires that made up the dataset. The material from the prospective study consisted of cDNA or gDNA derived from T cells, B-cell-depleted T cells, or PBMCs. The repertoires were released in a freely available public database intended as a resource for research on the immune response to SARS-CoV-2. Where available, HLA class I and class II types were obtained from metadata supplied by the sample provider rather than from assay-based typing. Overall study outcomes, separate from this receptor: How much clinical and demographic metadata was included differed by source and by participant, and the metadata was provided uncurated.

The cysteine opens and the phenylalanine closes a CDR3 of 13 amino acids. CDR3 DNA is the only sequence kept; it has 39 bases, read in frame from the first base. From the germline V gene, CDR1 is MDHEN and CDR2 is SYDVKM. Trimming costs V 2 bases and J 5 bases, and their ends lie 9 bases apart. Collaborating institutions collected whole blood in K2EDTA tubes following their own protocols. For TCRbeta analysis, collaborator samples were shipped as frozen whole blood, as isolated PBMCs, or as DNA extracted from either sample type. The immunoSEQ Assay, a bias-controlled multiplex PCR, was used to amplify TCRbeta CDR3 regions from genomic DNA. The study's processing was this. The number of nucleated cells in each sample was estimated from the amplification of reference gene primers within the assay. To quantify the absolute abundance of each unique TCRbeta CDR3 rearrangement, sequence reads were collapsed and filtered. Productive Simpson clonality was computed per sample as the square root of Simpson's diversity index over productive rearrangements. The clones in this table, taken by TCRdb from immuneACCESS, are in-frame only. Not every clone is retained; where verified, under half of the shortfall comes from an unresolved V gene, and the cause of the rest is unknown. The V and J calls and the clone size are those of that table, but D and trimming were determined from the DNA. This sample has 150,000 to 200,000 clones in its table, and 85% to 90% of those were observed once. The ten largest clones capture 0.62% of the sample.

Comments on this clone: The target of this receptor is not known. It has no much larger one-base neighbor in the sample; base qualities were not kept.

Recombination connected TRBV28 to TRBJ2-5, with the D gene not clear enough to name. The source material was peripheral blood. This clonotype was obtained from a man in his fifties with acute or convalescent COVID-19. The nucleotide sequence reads TGTGCCAGCAGTTTAAGTCAGGTTGAGACCCAGTACTTC. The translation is CASSLSQVETQYF.